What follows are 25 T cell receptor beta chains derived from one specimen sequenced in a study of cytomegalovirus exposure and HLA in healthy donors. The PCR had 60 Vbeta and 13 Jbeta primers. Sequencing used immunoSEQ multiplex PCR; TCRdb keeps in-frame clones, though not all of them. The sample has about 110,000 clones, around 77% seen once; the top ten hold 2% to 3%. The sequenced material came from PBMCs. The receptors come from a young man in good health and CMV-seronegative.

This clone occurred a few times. The CDR3 sequence: CASNIQRRTEAFF. CDR3 bases: TGTGCCAGCAACATACAGAGACGCACTGAAGCTTTCTTT. The V and J genes are TRBV2 and TRBJ1-1; D unresolved. CDR1 and CDR2 (germline): SNHLY, FYNNEI. The length of the CDR3 is 13 residues. V was clipped by 7 bases and J by 4 bases, with 13 bases between them.

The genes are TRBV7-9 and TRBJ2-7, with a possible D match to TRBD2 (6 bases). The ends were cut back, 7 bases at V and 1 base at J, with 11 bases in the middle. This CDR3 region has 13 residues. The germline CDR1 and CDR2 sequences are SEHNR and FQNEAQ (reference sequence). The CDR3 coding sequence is TGTGCCAGCACCCTGGGGGGTTCCTACGAGCAGTACTTC. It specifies CASTLGGSYEQYF.

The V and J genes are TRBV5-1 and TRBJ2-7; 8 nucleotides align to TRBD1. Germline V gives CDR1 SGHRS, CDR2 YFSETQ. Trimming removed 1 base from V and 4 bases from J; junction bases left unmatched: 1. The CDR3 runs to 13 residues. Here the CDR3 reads CASSLQGAYEQYF. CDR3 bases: TGCGCCAGCAGCTTGCAGGGGGCGTACGAGCAGTACTTC.

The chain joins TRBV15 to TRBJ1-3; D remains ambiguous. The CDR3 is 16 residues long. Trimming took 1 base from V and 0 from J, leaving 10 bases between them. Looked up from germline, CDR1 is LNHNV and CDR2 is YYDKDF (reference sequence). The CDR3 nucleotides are TGTGCCACCAGCAGAGCGGGGTTCCCCTCTGGAAACACCATATATTTT. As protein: CATSRAGFPSGNTIYF.

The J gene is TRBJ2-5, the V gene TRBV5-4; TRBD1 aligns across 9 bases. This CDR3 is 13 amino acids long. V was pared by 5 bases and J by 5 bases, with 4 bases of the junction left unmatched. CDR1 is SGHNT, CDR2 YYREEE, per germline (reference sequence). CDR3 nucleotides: TGTGCCAGCAGTCGGACAGGGGTGGAGACCCAGTACTTC. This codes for CASSRTGVETQYF.

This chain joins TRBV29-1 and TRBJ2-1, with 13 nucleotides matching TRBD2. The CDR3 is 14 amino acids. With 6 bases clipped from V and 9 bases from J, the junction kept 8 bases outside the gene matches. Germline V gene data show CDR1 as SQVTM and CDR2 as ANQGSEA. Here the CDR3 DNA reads TGCAGCGTGACTGGGACTAGCGGGGTCGTTGAGCAGTTCTTC. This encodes CSVTGTSGVVEQFF.

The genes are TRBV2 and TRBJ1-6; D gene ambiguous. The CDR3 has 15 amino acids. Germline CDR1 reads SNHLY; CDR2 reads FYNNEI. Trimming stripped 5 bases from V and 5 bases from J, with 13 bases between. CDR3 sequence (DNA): TGTGCCAGCAGTTCTATCAGGATCGATAATTCACCCCTCCACTTT. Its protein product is CASSSIRIDNSPLHF.

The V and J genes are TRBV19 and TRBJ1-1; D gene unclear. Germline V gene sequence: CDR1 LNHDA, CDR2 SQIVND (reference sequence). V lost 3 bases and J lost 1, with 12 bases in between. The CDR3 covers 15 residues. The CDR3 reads CASSISRRRNTEAFF. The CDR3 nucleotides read TGTGCCAGTAGTATCTCCCGCCGCAGGAACACTGAAGCTTTCTTT. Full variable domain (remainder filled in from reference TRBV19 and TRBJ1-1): DGGITQSPKYLFRKEGQNVTLSCEQNLNHDAMYWYRQDPGQGLRLIYYSQIVNDFQKGDIAEGYSVSREKKESFPLTVTSAQKNPTAFYLCASSISRRRNTEAFFGQGTRLTVV.

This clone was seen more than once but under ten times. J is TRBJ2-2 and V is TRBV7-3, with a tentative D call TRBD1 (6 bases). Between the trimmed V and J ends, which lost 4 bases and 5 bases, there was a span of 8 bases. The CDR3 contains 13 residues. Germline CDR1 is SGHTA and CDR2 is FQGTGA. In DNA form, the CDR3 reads TGTGCCAGCAGCTACGACAGGACCGGGGAGCTGTTTTTT. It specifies CASSYDRTGELFF.

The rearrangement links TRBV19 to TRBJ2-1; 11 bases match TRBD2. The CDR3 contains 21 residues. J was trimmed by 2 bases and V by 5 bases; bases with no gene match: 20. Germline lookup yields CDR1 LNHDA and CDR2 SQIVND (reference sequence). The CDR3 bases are TGTGCCAGTAGTGGGGCCGCGACTAGCGGGGTACTCGGGGGAGCCTACAATGAGCAGTTCTTC. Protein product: CASSGAATSGVLGGAYNEQFF.

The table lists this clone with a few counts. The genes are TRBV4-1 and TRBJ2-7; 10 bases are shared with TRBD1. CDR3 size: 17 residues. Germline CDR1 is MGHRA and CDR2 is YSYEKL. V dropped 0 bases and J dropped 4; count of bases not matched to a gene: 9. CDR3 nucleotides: TGCGCCAGCAGCCAAGATCCCCGACAGGGGGCCAGGTACGAGCAGTACTTC. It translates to CASSQDPRQGARYEQYF.

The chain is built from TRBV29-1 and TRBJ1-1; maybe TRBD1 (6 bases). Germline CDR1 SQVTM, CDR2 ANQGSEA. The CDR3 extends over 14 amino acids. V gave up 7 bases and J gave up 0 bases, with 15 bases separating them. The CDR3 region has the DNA TGCAGCGCCGTCGGGGGGCCTGTGAACACTGAAGCTTTCTTT. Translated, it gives CSAVGGPVNTEAFF.

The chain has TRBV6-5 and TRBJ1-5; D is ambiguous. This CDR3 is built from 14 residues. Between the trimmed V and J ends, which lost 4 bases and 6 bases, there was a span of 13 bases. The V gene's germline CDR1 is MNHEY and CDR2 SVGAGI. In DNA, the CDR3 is TGTGCCAGCAGTTCTGCCGGACTTTTTCAGCCCCAGCATTTT. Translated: CASSSAGLFQPQHF.

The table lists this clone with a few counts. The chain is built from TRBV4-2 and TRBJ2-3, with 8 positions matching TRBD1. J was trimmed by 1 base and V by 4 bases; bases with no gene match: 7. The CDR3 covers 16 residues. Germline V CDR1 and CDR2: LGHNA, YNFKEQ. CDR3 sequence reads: CASSPMKTGGTDTQYF. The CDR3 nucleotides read TGTGCCAGCAGCCCAATGAAGACAGGGGGCACAGATACGCAGTATTTT.

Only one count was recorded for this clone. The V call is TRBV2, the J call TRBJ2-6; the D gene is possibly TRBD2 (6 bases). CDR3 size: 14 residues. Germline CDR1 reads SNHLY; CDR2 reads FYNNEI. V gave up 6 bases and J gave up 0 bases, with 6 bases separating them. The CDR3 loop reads CASSGSSGANVLTF. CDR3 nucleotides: TGTGCCAGCAGCGGGAGCTCTGGGGCCAACGTCCTGACTTTC.

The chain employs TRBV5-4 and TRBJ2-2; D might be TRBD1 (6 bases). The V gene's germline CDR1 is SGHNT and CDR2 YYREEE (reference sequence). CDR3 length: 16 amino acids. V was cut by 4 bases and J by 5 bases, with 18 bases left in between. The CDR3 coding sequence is TGTGCCAGCAGCCCCCCCGGGACAAGGGGTACCGGGGAGCTGTTTTTT. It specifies CASSPPGTRGTGELFF.

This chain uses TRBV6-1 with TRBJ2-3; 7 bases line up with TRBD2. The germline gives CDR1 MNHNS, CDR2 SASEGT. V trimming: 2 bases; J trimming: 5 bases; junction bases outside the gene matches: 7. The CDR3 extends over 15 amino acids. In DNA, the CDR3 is TGTGCCAGCAGTGAATCCCTAGGCGGGGGAGATACGCAGTATTTT. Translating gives CASSESLGGGDTQYF.

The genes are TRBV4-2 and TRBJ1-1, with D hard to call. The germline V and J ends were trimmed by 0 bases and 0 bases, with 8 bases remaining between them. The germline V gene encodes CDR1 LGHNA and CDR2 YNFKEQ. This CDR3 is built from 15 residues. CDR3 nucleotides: TGTGCCAGCAGCCAAGAGCCGGGATTGAACACTGAAGCTTTCTTT. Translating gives CASSQEPGLNTEAFF.

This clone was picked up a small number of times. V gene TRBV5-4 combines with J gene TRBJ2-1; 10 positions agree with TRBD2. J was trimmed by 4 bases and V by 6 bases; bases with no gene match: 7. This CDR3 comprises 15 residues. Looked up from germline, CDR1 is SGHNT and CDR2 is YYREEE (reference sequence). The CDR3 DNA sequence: TGTGCCAGCACCAGCGGGGGGGCCTGGTACAATGAGCAGTTCTTC. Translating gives CASTSGGAWYNEQFF. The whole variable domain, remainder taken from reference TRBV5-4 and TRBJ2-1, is ETGVTQSPTHLIKTRGQQVTLRCSSQSGHNTVSWYQQALGQGPQFIFQYYREEENGRGNFPPRFSGLQFPNYSSELNVNALELDDSALYLCASTSGGAWYNEQFFGPGTRLTVL.

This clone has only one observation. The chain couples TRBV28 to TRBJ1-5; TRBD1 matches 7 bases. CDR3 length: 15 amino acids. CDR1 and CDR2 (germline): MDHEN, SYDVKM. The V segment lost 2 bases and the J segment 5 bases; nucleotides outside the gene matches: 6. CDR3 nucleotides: TGTGCCAGCAGTTTAGGTGGGACAGTTTATCAGCCCCAGCATTTT. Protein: CASSLGGTVYQPQHF. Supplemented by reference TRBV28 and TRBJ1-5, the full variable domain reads DVKVTQSSRYLVKRTGEKVFLECVQDMDHENMFWYRQDPGLGLRLIYFSYDVKMKEKGDIPEGYSVSREKKERFSLILESASTNQTSMYLCASSLGGTVYQPQHFGDGTRLSIL.

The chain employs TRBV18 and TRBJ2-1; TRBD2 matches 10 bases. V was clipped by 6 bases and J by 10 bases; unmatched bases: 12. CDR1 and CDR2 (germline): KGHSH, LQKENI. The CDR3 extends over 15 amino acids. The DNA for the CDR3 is TGTGCCAGCTCTTTGAGCGGGGGGGCCGCGGAGGAGCAGTTCTTC. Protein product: CASSLSGGAAEEQFF. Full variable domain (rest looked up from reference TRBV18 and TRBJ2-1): NAGVMQNPRHLVRRRGQEARLRCSPMKGHSHVYWYRQLPEEGLKFMVYLQKENIIDESGMPKERFSAEFPKEGPSILRIQQVVRGDSAAYFCASSLSGGAAEEQFFGPGTRLTVL.

For the CDR3, the DNA is TGTGCCAGCAGTGGTTCCAGGTATCGGGGTGAAGCTTTCTTT. Translated: CASSGSRYRGEAFF. This chain joins TRBV2 and TRBJ1-1; D remains ambiguous. The V end lost 4 bases, the J end lost 7 bases, and 16 bases lay between the germline ends. CDR3 length equals 14 residues. Looked up from germline, CDR1 is SNHLY and CDR2 is FYNNEI.

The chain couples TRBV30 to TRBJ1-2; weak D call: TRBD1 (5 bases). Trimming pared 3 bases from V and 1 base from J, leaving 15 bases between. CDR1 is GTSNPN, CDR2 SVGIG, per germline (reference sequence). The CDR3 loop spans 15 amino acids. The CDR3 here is CAWRAGGIGNYGYTF. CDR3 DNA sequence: TGTGCCTGGAGGGCGGGGGGAATCGGTAACTATGGCTACACCTTC.

This CDR3 is CASSPGTEDYGYTF. CDR3 sequence (DNA): TGTGCCAGCAGTCCCGGGACAGAGGACTATGGCTACACCTTC. The V and J genes are TRBV2 and TRBJ1-2; TRBD1 matches 7 bases. The germline V gene encodes CDR1 SNHLY and CDR2 FYNNEI. The CDR3 is 14 residues long. Trimming took 5 bases from V and 3 from J; bases not matched to a gene: 6.

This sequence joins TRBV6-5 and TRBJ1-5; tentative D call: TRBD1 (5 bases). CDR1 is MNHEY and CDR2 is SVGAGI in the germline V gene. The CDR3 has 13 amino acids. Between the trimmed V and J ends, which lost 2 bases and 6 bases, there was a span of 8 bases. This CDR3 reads CASSYKGRQPQHF. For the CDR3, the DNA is TGTGCCAGCAGTTACAAGGGGCGTCAGCCCCAGCATTTT.